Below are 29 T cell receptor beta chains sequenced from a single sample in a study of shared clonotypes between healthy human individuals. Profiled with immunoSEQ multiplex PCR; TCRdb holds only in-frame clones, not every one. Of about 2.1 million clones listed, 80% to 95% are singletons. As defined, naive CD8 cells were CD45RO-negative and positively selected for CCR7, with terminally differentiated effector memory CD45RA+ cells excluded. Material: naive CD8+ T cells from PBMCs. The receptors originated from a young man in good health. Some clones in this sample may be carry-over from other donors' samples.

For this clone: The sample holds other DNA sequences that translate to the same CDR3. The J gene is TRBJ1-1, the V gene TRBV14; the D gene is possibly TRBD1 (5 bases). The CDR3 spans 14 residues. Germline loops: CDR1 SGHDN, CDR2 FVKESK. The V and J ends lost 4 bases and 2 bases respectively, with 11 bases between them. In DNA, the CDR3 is TGTGCCAGCAGCCTTAGGGGTGTCAACACTGAAGCTTTCTTT. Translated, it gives CASSLRGVNTEAFF.

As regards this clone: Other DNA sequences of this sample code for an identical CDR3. CDR3 in DNA: TGTGCCAGCAGCTTAGTGTCCGGGAAAGGGTACGAGCAGTACTTC. Its protein product is CASSLVSGKGYEQYF. The chain combines TRBV7-2 with TRBJ2-7; tentative D call: TRBD2 (5 bases). The V and J ends lost 1 base and 4 bases respectively, with 14 bases between them. This CDR3 region has 15 residues. Looked up from germline, CDR1 is SGHTA and CDR2 is FQGNSA. The variable domain in full, completed from reference TRBV7-2 and TRBJ2-7, reads GAGVSQSPSNKVTEKGKDVELRCDPISGHTALYWYRQSLGQGLEFLIYFQGNSAPDKSGLPSDRFSAERTGGSVSTLTIQRTQQEDSAVYLCASSLVSGKGYEQYFGPGTRLTVT.

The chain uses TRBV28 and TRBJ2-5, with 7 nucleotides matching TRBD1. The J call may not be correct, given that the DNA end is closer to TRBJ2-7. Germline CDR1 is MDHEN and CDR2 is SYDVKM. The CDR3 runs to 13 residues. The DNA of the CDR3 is TGTGCCAGCAAGGGGGCAGAGCACTACGAGCAGTACTTC. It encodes CASKGAEHYEQYF.

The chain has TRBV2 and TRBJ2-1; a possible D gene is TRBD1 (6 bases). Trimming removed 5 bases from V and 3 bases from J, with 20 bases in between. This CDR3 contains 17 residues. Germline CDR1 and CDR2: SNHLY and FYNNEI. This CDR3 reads CASSQPGGPLNYNEQFF. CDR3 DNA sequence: TGTGCCAGCAGTCAACCTGGGGGCCCCCTTAACTACAATGAGCAGTTCTTC.

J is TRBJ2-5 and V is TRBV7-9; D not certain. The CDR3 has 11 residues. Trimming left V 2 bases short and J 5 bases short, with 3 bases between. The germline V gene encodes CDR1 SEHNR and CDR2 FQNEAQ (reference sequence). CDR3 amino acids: CASSLIETQYF. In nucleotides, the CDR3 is TGTGCCAGCAGCTTAATTGAGACCCAGTACTTC.

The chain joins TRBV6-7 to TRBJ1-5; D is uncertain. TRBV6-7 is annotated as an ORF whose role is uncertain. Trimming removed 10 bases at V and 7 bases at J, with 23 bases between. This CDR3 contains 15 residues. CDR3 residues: CATPPHGDLHQPQHF. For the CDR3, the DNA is TGTGCCACTCCCCCGCATGGGGATCTGCACCAGCCCCAGCATTTT.

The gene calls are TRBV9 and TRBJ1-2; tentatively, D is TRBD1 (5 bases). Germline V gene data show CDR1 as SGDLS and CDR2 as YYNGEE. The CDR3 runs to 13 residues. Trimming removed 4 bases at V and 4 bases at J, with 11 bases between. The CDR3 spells CASSSWDRYGYTF. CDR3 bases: TGTGCCAGCAGCTCTTGGGACCGCTATGGCTACACCTTC.

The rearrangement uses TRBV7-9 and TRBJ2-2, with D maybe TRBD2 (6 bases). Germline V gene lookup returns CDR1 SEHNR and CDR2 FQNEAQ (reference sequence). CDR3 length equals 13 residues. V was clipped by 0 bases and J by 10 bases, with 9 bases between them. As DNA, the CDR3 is TGTGCCAGCAGCTTAGCGGGGGGTGAGGAGCTGTTTTTT. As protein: CASSLAGGEELFF.

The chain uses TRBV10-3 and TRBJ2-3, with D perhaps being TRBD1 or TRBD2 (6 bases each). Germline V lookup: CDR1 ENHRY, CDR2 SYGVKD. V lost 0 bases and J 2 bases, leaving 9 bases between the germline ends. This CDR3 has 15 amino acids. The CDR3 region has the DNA TGTGCCATCAGTGAGTCGAGGGGGGTCACAGATACGCAGTATTTT. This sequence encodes CAISESRGVTDTQYF.

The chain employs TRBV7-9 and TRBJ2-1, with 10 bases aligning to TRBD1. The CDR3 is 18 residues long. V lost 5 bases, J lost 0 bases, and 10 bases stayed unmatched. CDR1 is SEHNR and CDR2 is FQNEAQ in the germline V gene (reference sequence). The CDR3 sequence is CASSPPWGQGYSYNEQFF. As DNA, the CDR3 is TGTGCCAGCAGCCCGCCGTGGGGACAGGGGTACTCCTACAATGAGCAGTTCTTC. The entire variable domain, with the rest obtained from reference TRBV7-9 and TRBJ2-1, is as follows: DTGVSQNPRHKITKRGQNVTFRCDPISEHNRLYWYRQTLGQGPEFLTYFQNEAQLEKSRLLSDRFSAERPKGSFSTLEIQRTEQGDSAMYLCASSPPWGQGYSYNEQFFGPGTRLTVL.

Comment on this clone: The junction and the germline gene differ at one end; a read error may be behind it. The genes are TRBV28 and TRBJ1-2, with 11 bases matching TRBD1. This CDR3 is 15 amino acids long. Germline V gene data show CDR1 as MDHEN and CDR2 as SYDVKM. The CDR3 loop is CASSPWGTGGYLFAF. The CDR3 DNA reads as TGTGCCAGCAGCCCCTGGGGGACAGGGGGGTATCTTTTCGCCTTC.

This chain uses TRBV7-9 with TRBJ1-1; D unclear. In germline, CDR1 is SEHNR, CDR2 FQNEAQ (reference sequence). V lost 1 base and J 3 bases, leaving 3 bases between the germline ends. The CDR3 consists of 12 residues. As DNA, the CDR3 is TGTGCCAGCAGCTTAGTTTACACTGAAGCTTTCTTT. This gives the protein CASSLVYTEAFF. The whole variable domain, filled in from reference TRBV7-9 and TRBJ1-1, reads DTGVSQNPRHKITKRGQNVTFRCDPISEHNRLYWYRQTLGQGPEFLTYFQNEAQLEKSRLLSDRFSAERPKGSFSTLEIQRTEQGDSAMYLCASSLVYTEAFFGQGTRLTVV.

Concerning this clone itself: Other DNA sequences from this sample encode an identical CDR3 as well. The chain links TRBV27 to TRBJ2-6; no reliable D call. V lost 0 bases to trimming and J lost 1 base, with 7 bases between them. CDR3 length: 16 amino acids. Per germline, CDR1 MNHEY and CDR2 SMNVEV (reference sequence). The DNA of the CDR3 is TGTGCCAGCAGTTTATCCCCAGGTTCTGGGGCCAACGTCCTGACTTTC. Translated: CASSLSPGSGANVLTF.

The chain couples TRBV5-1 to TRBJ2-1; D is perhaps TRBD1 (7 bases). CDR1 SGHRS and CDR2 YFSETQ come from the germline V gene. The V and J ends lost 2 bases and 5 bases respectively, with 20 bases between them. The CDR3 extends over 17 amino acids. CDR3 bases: TGCGCCAGCAGCTTCAGGGTGGGACAGAGGGAGGACAATGAGCAGTTCTTC. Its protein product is CASSFRVGQREDNEQFF.

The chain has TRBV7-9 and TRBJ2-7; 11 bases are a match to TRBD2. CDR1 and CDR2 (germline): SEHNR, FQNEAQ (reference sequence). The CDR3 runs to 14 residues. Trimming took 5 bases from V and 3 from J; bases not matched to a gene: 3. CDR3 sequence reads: CASSPSGGRYEQYF. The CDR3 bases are TGTGCCAGCAGCCCTAGCGGGGGGCGCTACGAGCAGTACTTC.

DNA for the CDR3: TGTGCCAGTACTCAGGGCGGCCAAGAGACCCAGTACTTC. Amino acid sequence: CASTQGGQETQYF. This chain joins TRBV19 and TRBJ2-5, with a weak D call TRBD1 (5 bases). CDR3 length: 13 amino acids. Trimming took off 7 bases at V and 1 base at J, with 10 bases between the two ends. Germline V gene sequence: CDR1 LNHDA, CDR2 SQIVND (reference sequence).

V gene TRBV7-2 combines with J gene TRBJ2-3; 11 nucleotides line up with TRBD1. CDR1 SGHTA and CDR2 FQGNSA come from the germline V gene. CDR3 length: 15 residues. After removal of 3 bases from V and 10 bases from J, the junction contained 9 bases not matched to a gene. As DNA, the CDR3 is TGTGCCAGCAGCTTGCGGACAGGGGGCCCCCCTGCGCAGTATTTT. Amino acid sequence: CASSLRTGGPPAQYF.

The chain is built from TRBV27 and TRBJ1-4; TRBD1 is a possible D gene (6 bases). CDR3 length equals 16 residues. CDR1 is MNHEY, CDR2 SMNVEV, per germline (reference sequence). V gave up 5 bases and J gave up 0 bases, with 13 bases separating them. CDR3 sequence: CASSEGTLATNEKLFF. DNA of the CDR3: TGTGCCAGCAGTGAAGGGACACTTGCAACTAATGAAAAACTGTTTTTT.

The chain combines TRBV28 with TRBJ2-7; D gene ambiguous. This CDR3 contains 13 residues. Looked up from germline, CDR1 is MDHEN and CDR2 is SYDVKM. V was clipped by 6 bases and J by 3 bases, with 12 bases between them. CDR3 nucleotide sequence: TGTGCCAGCAGCGGTTTAAGAGGCTACGAGCAGTACTTC. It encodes CASSGLRGYEQYF. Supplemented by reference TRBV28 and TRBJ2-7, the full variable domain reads DVKVTQSSRYLVKRTGEKVFLECVQDMDHENMFWYRQDPGLGLRLIYFSYDVKMKEKGDIPEGYSVSREKKERFSLILESASTNQTSMYLCASSGLRGYEQYFGPGTRLTVT.

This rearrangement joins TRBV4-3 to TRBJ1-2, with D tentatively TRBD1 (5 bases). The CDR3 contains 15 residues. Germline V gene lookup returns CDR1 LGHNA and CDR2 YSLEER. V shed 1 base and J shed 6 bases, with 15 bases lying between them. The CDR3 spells CASSQGLRGQNGYTF. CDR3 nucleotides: TGCGCCAGCAGCCAAGGCCTAAGAGGACAAAATGGCTACACCTTC.

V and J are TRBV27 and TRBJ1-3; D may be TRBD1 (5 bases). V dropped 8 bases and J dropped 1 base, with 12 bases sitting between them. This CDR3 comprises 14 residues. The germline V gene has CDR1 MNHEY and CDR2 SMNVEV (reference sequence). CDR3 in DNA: TGTGCCAGCTGGGGACGGAAATCTGGAAACACCATATATTTT. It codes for CASWGRKSGNTIYF.

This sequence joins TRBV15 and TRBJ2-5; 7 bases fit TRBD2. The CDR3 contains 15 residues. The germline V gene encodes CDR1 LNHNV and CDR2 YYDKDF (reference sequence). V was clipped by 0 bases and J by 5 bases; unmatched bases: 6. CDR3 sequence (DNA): TGTGCCACCAGCAGAGATTTGGGGGAGGGGGAGACCCAGTACTTC. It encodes CATSRDLGEGETQYF.

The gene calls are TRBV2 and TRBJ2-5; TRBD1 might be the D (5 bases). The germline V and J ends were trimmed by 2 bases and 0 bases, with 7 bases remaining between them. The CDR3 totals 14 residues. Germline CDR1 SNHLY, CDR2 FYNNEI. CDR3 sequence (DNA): TGTGCCAGCAGTGAATGGACAAACCAAGAGACCCAGTACTTC. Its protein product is CASSEWTNQETQYF.

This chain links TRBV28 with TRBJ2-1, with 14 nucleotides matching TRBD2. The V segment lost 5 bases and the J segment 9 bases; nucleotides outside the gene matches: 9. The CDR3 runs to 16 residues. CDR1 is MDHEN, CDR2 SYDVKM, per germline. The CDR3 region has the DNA TGTGCCAGCAGTCCTCCGGGACTAGCGGGAGTCGGTGAGCAGTTCTTC. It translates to CASSPPGLAGVGEQFF.

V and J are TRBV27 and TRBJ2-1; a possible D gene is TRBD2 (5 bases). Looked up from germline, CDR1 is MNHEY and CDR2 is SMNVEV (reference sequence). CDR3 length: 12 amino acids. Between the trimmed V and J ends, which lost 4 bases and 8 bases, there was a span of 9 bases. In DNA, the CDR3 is TGTGCCAGCAGTTCCCGGGGTCATGAGCAGTTCTTC. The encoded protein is CASSSRGHEQFF.

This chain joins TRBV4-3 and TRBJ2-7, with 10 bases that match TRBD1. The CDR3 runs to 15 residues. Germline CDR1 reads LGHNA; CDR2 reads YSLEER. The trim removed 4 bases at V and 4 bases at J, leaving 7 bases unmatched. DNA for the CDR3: TGCGCCAGCAGCCCAGAGACAGGGGGCACTTACGAGCAGTACTTC. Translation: CASSPETGGTYEQYF.

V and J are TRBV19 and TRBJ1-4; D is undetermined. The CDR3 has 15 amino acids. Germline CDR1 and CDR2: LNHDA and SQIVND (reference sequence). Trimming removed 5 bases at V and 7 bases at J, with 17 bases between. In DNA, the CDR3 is TGTGCCAGTAGTGACCGCTCCGTCAACGGTGAAAAACTGTTTTTT. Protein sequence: CASSDRSVNGEKLFF.

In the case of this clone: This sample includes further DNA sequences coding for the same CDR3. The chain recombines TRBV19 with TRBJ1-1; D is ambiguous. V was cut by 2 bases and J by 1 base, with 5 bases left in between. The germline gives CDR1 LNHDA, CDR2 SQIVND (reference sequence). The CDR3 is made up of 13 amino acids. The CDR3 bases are TGTGCCAGTAGTATATCCAAGAACACTGAAGCTTTCTTT. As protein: CASSISKNTEAFF.

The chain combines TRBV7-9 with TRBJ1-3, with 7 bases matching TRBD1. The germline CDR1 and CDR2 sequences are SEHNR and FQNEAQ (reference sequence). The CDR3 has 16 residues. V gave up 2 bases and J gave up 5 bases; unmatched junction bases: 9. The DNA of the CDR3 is TGTGCCAGCAGCTTAAACGTAGGGGGCGAAAGAAACACCATATATTTT. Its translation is CASSLNVGGERNTIYF. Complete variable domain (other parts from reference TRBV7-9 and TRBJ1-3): DTGVSQNPRHKITKRGQNVTFRCDPISEHNRLYWYRQTLGQGPEFLTYFQNEAQLEKSRLLSDRFSAERPKGSFSTLEIQRTEQGDSAMYLCASSLNVGGERNTIYFGEGSWLTVV.